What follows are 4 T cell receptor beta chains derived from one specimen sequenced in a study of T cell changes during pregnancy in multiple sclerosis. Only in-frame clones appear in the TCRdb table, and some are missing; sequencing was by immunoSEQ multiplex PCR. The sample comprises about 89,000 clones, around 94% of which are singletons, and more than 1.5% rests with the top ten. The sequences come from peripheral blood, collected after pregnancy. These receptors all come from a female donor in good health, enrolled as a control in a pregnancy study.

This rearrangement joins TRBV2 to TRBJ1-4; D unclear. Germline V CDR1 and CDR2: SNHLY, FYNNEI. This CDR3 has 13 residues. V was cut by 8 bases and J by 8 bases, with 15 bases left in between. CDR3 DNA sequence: TGTGCCAGCCTTAGGTCCAGCGGCGAAAAACTGTTTTTT. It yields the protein CASLRSSGEKLFF.

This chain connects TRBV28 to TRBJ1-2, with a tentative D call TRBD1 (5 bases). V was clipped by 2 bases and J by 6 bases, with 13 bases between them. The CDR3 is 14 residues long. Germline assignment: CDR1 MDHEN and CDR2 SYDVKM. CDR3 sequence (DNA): TGTGCCAGCAGTTTAGGGCAGGGAATCAATGGCTACACCTTC. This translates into CASSLGQGINGYTF.

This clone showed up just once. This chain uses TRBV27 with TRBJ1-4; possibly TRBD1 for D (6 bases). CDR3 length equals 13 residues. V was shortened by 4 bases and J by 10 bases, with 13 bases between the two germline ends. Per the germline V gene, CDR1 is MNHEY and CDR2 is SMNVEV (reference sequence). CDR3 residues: CASSYRVAGKLFF. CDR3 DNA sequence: TGTGCCAGCAGTTACAGGGTGGCTGGAAAACTGTTTTTT.

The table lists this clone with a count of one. CDR3 sequence reads: CASNTAQIFF. The CDR3 DNA sequence: TGTGCCAGCAACACAGCACAAATTTTCTTC. The chain recombines TRBV2 with TRBJ2-1; D is undetermined. Germline V gene lookup returns CDR1 SNHLY and CDR2 FYNNEI. This CDR3 has 10 residues. The V end was cut by 7 bases, the J end by 16 bases, with 14 bases between.